This T cell receptor beta chain was sequenced in a study of identical twins. Study-wide results and limits: The degree of excess twin sharing was weaker in beta out-of-frame sequences.

This clonotype occurred a few times. Its antigen is not identified. TCRdb used MiXCR to reprocess the 5' RACE reads, holding one entry per CDR3 protein. The table has around 530,000 distinct CDR3 sequences, about 16% seen once. The V gene lost 10 bases and the J gene lost 0 bases, with 14 bases spanning the gap. From germline, CDR1 is SNHLY and CDR2 FYNNEI. The CDR3 covers 14 residues. The sample was also reused in another study, on yellow fever vaccine responses in identical twins.

Material for sequencing was CD4+ T cells sorted from blood. This chain joins TRBV2 and TRBJ2-3, with D uncertain. The TCR comes from a young woman in good health. This CDR3 reads CATARLSSTDTQYF. As DNA, the CDR3 is TGTGCCACCGCACGGCTTTCTAGCACAGATACGCAGTATTTT.